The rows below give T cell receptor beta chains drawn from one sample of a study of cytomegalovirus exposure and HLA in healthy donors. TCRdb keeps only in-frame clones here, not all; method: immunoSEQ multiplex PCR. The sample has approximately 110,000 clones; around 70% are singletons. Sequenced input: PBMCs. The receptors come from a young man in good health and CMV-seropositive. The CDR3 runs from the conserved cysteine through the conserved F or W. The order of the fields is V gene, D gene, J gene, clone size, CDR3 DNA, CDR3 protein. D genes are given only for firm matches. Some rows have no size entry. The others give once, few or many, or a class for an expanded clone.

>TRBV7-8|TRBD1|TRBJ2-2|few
TGTGCCAGCAGCCAGGGGGCAGGGAGGACCGGGGAGCTGTTTTTT
CASSQGAGRTGELFF
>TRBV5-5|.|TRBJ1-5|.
TGTGCCAGCAGCTTGAATCTGGGGGGTCGGGATATGCAGCCCCAGCATTTT
CASSLNLGGRDMQPQHF
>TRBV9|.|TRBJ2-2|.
TGTGCCAGCACCCTTTCCGGGACACTAGGCACCGGGGAGCTGTTTTTT
CASTLSGTLGTGELFF
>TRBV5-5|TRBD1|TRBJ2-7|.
TGTGCCAGCAGCTTGGGCGACAGGGGGTCCGCCTACGAGCAGTACTTC
CASSLGDRGSAYEQYF
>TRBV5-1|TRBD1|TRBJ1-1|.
TGCGCCAGCAGCTTGGAGGGACAGCCGAACACTGAAGCTTTCTTT
CASSLEGQPNTEAFF
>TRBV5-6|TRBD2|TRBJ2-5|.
TGTGCCAGCAGCTACCTCAGCGGGAGAGAGACCCAGTACTTC
CASSYLSGRETQYF
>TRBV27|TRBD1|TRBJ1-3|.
TGTGCCAGCAGTTTTCGACAGGGGGCAACGGGAAACACCATATATTTT
CASSFRQGATGNTIYF
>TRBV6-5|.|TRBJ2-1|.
TGTGCCAGCAGGGGGAGGGGGGGGGCTTACAATGAGCAGTTCTTC
CASRGRGGAYNEQFF
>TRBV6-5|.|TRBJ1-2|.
TGTGCCAGCAGCCCTCGGGGGTACTATGGCTACACCTTC
CASSPRGYYGYTF
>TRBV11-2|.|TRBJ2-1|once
TGTGCCAGCAGCTTAGCGGGGGTCTACAATGAGCAGTTCTTC
CASSLAGVYNEQFF
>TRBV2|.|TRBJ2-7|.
TGTGCCAGCGGGGGAACAGGGTTCGAGCAGTACTTC
CASGGTGFEQYF
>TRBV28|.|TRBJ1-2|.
TGTGCCAGCAGTTTTGGCCGGAGGACCTATGGCTACACCTTC
CASSFGRRTYGYTF
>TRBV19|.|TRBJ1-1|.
TGTGCCAGTAGTATAGCAGGGTCGGCTTTCTTT
CASSIAGSAFF
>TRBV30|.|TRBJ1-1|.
TGTGCCTGGAGCGTATTGTCTGAAGCTTTCTTT
CAWSVLSEAFF
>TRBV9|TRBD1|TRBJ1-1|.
TGTGCCAGCAGCGCAAATCCAGGCAGGGGGCCGAACACTGAAGCTTTCTTT
CASSANPGRGPNTEAFF
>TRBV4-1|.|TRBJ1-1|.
TGCGCCAGCAGCCAAGACTTAATCAGGGGCACTGAAGCTTTCTTT
CASSQDLIRGTEAFF
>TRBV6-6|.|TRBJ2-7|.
TGTGCCAGCAGTTATATTGCGGAGACTTACGAGCAGTACTTC
CASSYIAETYEQYF
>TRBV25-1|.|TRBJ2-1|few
TGTGCCAGCAATATTCAGGGAGAGCAGTTCTTC
CASNIQGEQFF
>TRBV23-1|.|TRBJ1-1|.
TGCGCCAGCAGTCAATACCGGACTCCAGAAGCTTTCTTT
CASSQYRTPEAFF
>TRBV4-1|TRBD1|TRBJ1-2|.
TGCGCCAGCAGCCATAATACCGGGACAGTGAACTATGGCTACACCTTC
CASSHNTGTVNYGYTF
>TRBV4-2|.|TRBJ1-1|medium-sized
TGTGCCAGCAGCGAGGGGGAGTACACTGAAGCTTTCTTT
CASSEGEYTEAFF
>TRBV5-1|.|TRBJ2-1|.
TGCGCCAGCAGCTTGGGAGGGCATAGCTCCTACAATGAGCAGTTCTTC
CASSLGGHSSYNEQFF
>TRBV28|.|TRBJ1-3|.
TGTGCCAGCAGCCCGGTTCATGGAAACACCATATATTTT
CASSPVHGNTIYF
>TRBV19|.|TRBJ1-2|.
TGTGCCAGTTGGGGCGGTGGCTACACCTTC
CASWGGGYTF
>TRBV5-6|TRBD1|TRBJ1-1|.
TGTGCCAGCAGCTTAAGGGGACAGGGCGCCGGCACTGAAGCTTTCTTT
CASSLRGQGAGTEAFF
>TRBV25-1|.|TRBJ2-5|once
TGTGCCAGCAGTGAATTGGGGACATCGACAACCCAAGAGACCCAGTACTTC
CASSELGTSTTQETQYF
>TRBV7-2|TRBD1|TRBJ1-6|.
TGTGCCAGCAGCTTAGGGACAGGGAATAATTCACCCCTCCACTTT
CASSLGTGNNSPLHF
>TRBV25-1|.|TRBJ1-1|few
TGTGCCAGCAGTGAAGCGGGGGCCCGGACTGAAGCTTTCTTT
CASSEAGARTEAFF
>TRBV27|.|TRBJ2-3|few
TGTGCCAGCAGTCCCCACCAGGGGCCAGATACGCAGTATTTT
CASSPHQGPDTQYF
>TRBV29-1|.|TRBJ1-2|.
TGCAGCTCTCGCGGGGGGGGCGAGGATGGCTACACCTTC
CSSRGGGEDGYTF
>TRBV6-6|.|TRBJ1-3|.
TGTGCCAGCAGTTACGGCAGGAGGAGCTCTGGAAACACCATATATTTT
CASSYGRRSSGNTIYF
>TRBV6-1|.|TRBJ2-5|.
TGTGCCAGCAGTGAATGGAGTCAAGAGACCCAGTACTTC
CASSEWSQETQYF
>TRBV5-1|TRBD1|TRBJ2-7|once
TGCGCCAGCAGCTTGGTGGGTTTGAAGACAGGGAACGAGCAGTACTTC
CASSLVGLKTGNEQYF
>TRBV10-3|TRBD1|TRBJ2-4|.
TGTGCCATCAGTGGGGACAGGGATGGGTACATTCAGTACTTC
CAISGDRDGYIQYF
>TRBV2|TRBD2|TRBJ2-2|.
TGTGCCAGCAGTGTCCCGGGACTAGCGGGGGGACAGAACACCGGGGAGCTGTTTTTT
CASSVPGLAGGQNTGELFF
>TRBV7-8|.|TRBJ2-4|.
TGTGCCAGCGCCCCGGTGAGGCGGCTAGCCAAAAACATTCAGTACTTC
CASAPVRRLAKNIQYF
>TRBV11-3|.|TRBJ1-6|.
TGTGCCAGCAGCTCCCGGACAGTAGATTCACCCCTCCACTTT
CASSSRTVDSPLHF
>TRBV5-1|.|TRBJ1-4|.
TGCGCCAGCAGCTCGGGTAATGAAAAACTGTTTTTT
CASSSGNEKLFF
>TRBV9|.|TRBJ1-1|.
TGTGCCAGCAGCGTAGCTATTGACTCCGCCAGGGTCACTGAAGCTTTCTTT
CASSVAIDSARVTEAFF
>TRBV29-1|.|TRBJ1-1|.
TGCAGCGTTGCAGGGTTGAACACTGAAGCTTTCTTT
CSVAGLNTEAFF